This entry concerns a single TCR beta chain. Its cognate antigen has yet to be identified. Base qualities are not provided; no much larger clone lies one nucleotide away. The TCR beta CDR3 regions were amplified from the RNA transcripts. For the first round of RT-PCR on the TCR CDR3, the HTBI primer set was used together with the Qiagen OneStep RT-PCR kit. The libraries were constructed in a second round of multiplex PCR and then size-selected and purified. Paired-end sequencing of the libraries was performed with 100 bp reads on an Illumina HiSeq2000. The study's own analysis went as follows. SOAPnuke was used to process the raw data, with reads discarded if the reads contained adapters or uncalled bases, had a mean Phred below 15, or lacked an exact constant-primer or identifier match. COPE v1.2.5 was used to merge the high-quality paired reads, and each unique nucleotide sequence was defined as a clonotype. Clonotypes were aligned to IMGT TRBV, TRBD and TRBJ reference segments using MiTCR v1.1. Analysis was restricted to V-J combinations with a frequency above 0.0001, which covered 99.2% of repertoires. A TCS score was defined as the ratio between F50 (clonal expansion) and ExV (chaos), using BLOSUM62-based TCRdist between CDR3 peptides within each V-J. Welch's t-statistics and random forest reduced just over 500 V-J features to 13, which were used in a naive Bayes classifier (R e1071). TCRdb itself trimmed the public reads at Q25 with fastp, ran MiXCR and retained productive beta chains. One record per CDR3 amino acid sequence lists the most common genes and DNA. The V and J calls shown here were made by TCRdb, not taken from the authors' results. The sample table records 560,000 or so distinct CDR3 sequences; roughly 21% of these occur just once. Clones ranked in the top ten supply roughly 47% of the sample.

This sample is part of a study of T cells in Graves' hyperthyroidism and ophthalmopathy (dated 2019 in TCRdb). For the wider study: Peripheral blood samples were taken at the time of initial diagnosis, prior to any treatment. A discovery cohort of about 100 patients, roughly 45 with Graves' ophthalmopathy and fewer than 65 with stable Graves' hyperthyroidism, was used to find distinguishing TCR V-J signatures. An independent validation cohort of some 18 hyperthyroidism patients and about 15 patients who later progressed to ophthalmopathy tested prospective prediction of ophthalmopathy. The approximately 100 discovery patients were divided at random into training and test sets in a 7:3 ratio. In roughly six Graves' hyperthyroidism patients, the study also compared T-cell repertoires from thyroid tissue with T-cell repertoires from blood. Once sampling was done, hyperthyroidism patients were given methimazole at a starting dose of 30 mg daily, whereas ophthalmopathy patients were given high-dose intravenous methylprednisolone. The paper describes TCR Vbeta CDR3 sequencing of more than 120 peripheral blood samples, made up of fewer than 50 ophthalmopathy patients, 70 to 75 hyperthyroidism patients and 17 progressor patients.

The V end gives up 3 bases and the J end 4 bases, leaving 1 base in the junction not matched to a gene. From cysteine to phenylalanine, the CDR3 is 14 amino acids long. Only the CDR3 DNA stays, 42 bases, in frame from base 1. Study-wide conclusions, independent of this receptor: Most expanded thyroid clonotypes (frequency above 0.001) were also detected in blood, a finding suggesting that blood repertoires may reflect thyroid immune responses. No statistical method was used to set the sample size in advance, and investigators knew the group allocation. A 13 V-J signature model separated ophthalmopathy from stable hyperthyroidism, with around 88% sensitivity and 81.08% specificity in cross-validation and 80%/75% in testing. In validation, the model predicted progression to ophthalmopathy with roughly 70% sensitivity and around 72% specificity, a median of about 6.7 months before onset.

In the ophthalmopathy patients, disease was moderately to severely active, with a Clinical Activity Score of 3 or more, a NOSPECS grade of 4 or more, and a duration of less than 3 months. Patients with uncontrolled infections, other autoimmune diseases, pregnancy or lactation were excluded. Diagnoses were established on the basis of clinical symptoms, serum thyroxine and TRAb, thyroid ultrasound, and orbital computed tomography. Ficoll-Paque density gradient centrifugation was used to isolate PBMCs from around 9.1 ml of fresh peripheral blood. Total RNA was extracted with Trizol reagent, and quality was checked on an Agilent 2100 Bioanalyzer.

The sequenced material came from blood. The clonotype comes from a man between 40 and 49 years old with Graves' ophthalmopathy. The chain employs TRBV12-3 or TRBV12-4 and TRBJ2-7; the central 12 bases match TRBD2. Here is the DNA: TGTGCCAGCAGTTTCGGACTAGCGGGATACGAGCAGTACTTC. Its protein is CASSFGLAGYEQYF.